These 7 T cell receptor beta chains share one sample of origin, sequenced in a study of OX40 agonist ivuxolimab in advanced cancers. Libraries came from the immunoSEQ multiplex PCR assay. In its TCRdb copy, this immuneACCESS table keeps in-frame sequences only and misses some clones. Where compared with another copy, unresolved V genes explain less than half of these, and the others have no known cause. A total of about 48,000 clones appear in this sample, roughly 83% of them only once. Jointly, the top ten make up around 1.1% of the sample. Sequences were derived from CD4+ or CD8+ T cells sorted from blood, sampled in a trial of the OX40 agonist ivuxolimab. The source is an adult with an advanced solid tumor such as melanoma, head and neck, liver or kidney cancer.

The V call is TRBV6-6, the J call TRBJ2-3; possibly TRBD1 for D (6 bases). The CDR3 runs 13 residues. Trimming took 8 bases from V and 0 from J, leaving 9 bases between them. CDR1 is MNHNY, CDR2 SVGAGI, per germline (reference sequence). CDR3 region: CASRDTSTDTQYF. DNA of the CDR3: TGTGCCAGCCGGGACACTAGCACAGATACGCAGTATTTT.

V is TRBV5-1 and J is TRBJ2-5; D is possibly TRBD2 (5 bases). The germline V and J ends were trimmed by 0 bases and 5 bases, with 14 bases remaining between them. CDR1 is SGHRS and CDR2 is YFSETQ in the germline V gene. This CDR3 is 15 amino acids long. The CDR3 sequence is CASSLGGSGGETQYF. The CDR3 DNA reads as TGCGCCAGCAGCTTGGGTGGCAGCGGTGGGGAGACCCAGTACTTC.

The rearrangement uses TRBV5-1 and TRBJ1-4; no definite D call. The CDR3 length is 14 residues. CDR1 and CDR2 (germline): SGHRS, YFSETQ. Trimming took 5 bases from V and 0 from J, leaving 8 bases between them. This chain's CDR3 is CASRLTSTNEKLFF. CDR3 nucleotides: TGCGCCAGCAGACTAACTTCAACTAATGAAAAACTGTTTTTT.

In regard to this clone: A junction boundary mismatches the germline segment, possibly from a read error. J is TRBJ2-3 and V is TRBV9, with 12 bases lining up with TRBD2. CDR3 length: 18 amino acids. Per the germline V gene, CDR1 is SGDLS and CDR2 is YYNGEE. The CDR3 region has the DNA TGTGCCAGCAGTCGCTCCACTAGCGGGGGGCTGAGCAGAGATACGCAGTATTTT. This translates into CASSRSTSGGLSRDTQYF.

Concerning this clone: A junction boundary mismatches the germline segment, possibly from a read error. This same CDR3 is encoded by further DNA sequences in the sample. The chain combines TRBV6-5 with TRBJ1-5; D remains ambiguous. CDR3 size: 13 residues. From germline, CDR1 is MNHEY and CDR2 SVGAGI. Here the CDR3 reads CASSPGVLQPQHF. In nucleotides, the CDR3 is TGCGCCAGCAGCCCGGGCGTCCTTCAGCCCCAGCATTTT.

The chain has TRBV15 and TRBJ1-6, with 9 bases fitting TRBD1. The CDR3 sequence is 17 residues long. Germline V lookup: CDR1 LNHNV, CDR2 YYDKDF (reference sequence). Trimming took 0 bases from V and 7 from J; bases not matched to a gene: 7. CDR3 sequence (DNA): TGTGCCACCAGCAGAGATGAGCCGGACAGGGGCAATTCACCCCTCCACTTT. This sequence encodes CATSRDEPDRGNSPLHF.

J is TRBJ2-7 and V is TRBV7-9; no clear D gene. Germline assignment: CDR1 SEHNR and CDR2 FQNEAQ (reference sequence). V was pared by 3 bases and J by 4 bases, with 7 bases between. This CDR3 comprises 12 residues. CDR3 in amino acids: CASSLSGYEQYF. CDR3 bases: TGTGCCAGCAGCTTGAGTGGGTACGAGCAGTACTTC.